Listed below are T cell receptor beta chains from one sample, sequenced in a study of beta chain features in type 1 diabetes. Profiling relied on immunoSEQ multiplex PCR, and the TCRdb table lists in-frame clones only, not all of them. The repertoire holds 430,000 or so clones, with roughly 11% as singletons. Sequencing was carried out using naive CD4+ T cells from blood. Every receptor here comes from a woman between 18 and 30 years old in good health. The CDR3 runs from the conserved cysteine through the conserved F or W. D genes are given only for firm matches. Size tells how often a clone was seen (once, few, many) or the class of an expanded clone, and some rows leave it out.

TRBJ2-1	TRBV5-4	TRBD1	NA	TGTGCCAGCATCCGGGACAGGGCGCAGGTCAATGAGCAGTTCTTC	CASIRDRAQVNEQFF
TRBJ2-5	TRBV30	TRBD2	NA	TGTGCCTGGAGCACCGGGGGGGAGACCCAGTACTTC	CAWSTGGETQYF
TRBJ2-3	TRBV5-1	NA	NA	TGCGCCAGCAGCTTGAGGGTCGGCACAGATACGCAGTATTTT	CASSLRVGTDTQYF
TRBJ1-6	TRBV10-3	TRBD1	few	TGTGCCATCAGGGCTACAGGGGAGTTTGGCAATTCACCCCTCCACTTT	CAIRATGEFGNSPLHF
TRBJ2-7	TRBV5-1	TRBD2	NA	TGCGCCAGCACCCTCGGGGGGACCTACGAGCAGTACTTC	CASTLGGTYEQYF
TRBJ1-1	TRBV11-3	NA	NA	TGTGCCAGCAGCTCCCCGATCCTCACTGAAGCTTTCTTT	CASSSPILTEAFF
TRBJ1-1	TRBV7-2	TRBD1	few	TGTGCCAGCAGCTTCCTTGGGACAGCTGAAGCTTTCTTT	CASSFLGTAEAFF
TRBJ1-1	TRBV18	NA	few	TGTGCCAGCTCACCTCTACCGGGAGACACTGAAGCTTTCTTT	CASSPLPGDTEAFF
TRBJ2-3	TRBV7-9	TRBD2	many	TGTGCCAGCAGCTTAGGACTAGCGGGCACAGATACGCAGTATTTT	CASSLGLAGTDTQYF
TRBJ2-1	TRBV7-2	NA	few	TGTGCCAGCAGCTTAGGTAGCGAGTCCTACAATGAGCAGTTCTTC	CASSLGSESYNEQFF
TRBJ2-5	TRBV2	NA	NA	TGTGCCAGCAGCATTGACTCAGGGGAAGAGACCCAGTACTTC	CASSIDSGEETQYF
TRBJ2-1	TRBV29-1	TRBD1	NA	TGCAGTTTTCTCATCCGGGACAGCAACAATGAGCAGTTCTTC	CSFLIRDSNNEQFF
TRBJ2-1	TRBV7-9	NA	NA	TGTGCCAGCAGCTTAGTGGGGGTCGGCATGGTTGAGCAGTTCTTC	CASSLVGVGMVEQFF
TRBJ2-1	TRBV9	NA	NA	TGTGCCAGCAGTCGAGACCCCTACAATGAGCAGTTCTTC	CASSRDPYNEQFF
TRBJ2-3	TRBV9	TRBD1	few	TGTGCCAGCAGCGGGGGGACAGGCTCGTATACGCAGTATTTT	CASSGGTGSYTQYF
TRBJ2-3	TRBV5-6	NA	few	TGTGCCAGCAGCCCCCTGGGTAGCGGATATAGCACAGATACGCAGTATTTT	CASSPLGSGYSTDTQYF
TRBJ2-1	TRBV9	TRBD2	few	TGTGCCAGCAGCGTAGAATCGGGACTAGCGGGGCACAATGAGCAGTTCTTC	CASSVESGLAGHNEQFF
TRBJ1-5	TRBV30	NA	few	TGTGCCTGGGAGATTCGAGGAGCCTACAATCAGCCCCAGCATTTT	CAWEIRGAYNQPQHF
TRBJ2-1	TRBV9	TRBD2	few	TGTGCCAGCAGCCCCCGACTAGCGGGGGTCAACTCCTACAATGAGCAGTTCTTC	CASSPRLAGVNSYNEQFF
TRBJ2-5	TRBV5-8	TRBD2	few	TGTGCCAGCAGCCCGGGACTAGCGGGACCACAAGAGACCCAGTACTTC	CASSPGLAGPQETQYF
TRBJ1-5	TRBV28	NA	NA	TGTGCCAGCAGTCCCCGGCAGGGCAATCAGCCCCAGCATTTT	CASSPRQGNQPQHF
TRBJ2-5	TRBV19	TRBD2	NA	TGTGCCAGTAGTATCCCCGGGGGGGGACGAGAGACCCAGTACTTC	CASSIPGGGRETQYF
TRBJ2-4	TRBV21-1	NA	few	TGTGCCAGCTCAATCTTCCGGGACACCGACAAAAACATTCAGTACTTC	CASSIFRDTDKNIQYF
TRBJ2-3	TRBV4-3	NA	NA	TGCGCCAGCAGCCAAGTGAGGGCCGGCACAGATACGCAGTATTTT	CASSQVRAGTDTQYF
TRBJ1-2	TRBV29-1	NA	NA	TGCAGCGACCTGACAGGCAACTATGGCTACACCTTC	CSDLTGNYGYTF
TRBJ1-2	TRBV29-1	NA	few	TGCAGCGTTGGCCGCAGCCCAGGGGACTATGGCTACACCTTC	CSVGRSPGDYGYTF
TRBJ2-1	TRBV5-1	NA	few	TGCGCCAGCAGCTTAGCATCCTCTGACAATGAGCAGTTCTTC	CASSLASSDNEQFF
TRBJ2-3	TRBV9	NA	few	TGTGCCAGCAGCGGGCCTTCTAGCACAGATACGCAGTATTTT	CASSGPSSTDTQYF
TRBJ2-7	TRBV7-2	TRBD1	few	TGTGCCAGCAGCACGGGACAGGGGGCTGGAGAGCAGTACTTC	CASSTGQGAGEQYF
TRBJ2-1	TRBV4-3	NA	NA	TGCGCCAGCAGCCAAGAGCGCGGGCGGCTTTGGGTTCAGTTCTTC	CASSQERGRLWVQFF
TRBJ1-3	TRBV30	NA	NA	TGTGCCTGGAGTGTATCCCGTGACACCATATATTTT	CAWSVSRDTIYF
TRBJ2-7	TRBV4-2	NA	few	TGTGCCAGCAGCCAAGTTTCTGGGGGTTCCGAGCAGTACTTC	CASSQVSGGSEQYF
TRBJ2-1	TRBV28	NA	few	TGTGCCAGCAAACAGGGTTACAATGAGCAGTTCTTC	CASKQGYNEQFF
TRBJ2-1	TRBV13	NA	NA	TGTGCCAGCAGCTTATCCTCTTTATCGGCCTACAATGAGCAGTTCTTC	CASSLSSLSAYNEQFF
TRBJ2-7	TRBV18	NA	few	TGTGCCAGCTCACCATTACGGGGCGAGCAGTACTTC	CASSPLRGEQYF
TRBJ2-7	TRBV6-4	NA	NA	TGTGCCAGCAGGGTTCTGTTAGAGCAGTACTTC	CASRVLLEQYF
TRBJ2-1	TRBV23-1	TRBD2	few	TGCGCCAGCAGATTCGCCTCTAAACTAGCGGGGGGCGTGTTTTACAATGAGCAGTTCTTC	CASRFASKLAGGVFYNEQFF
TRBJ2-7	TRBV7-8	NA	few	TGTGCCAGCAGCCGTCGCCCCGGGAATGGGAACTACGAGCAGTACTTC	CASSRRPGNGNYEQYF
TRBJ1-4	TRBV30	TRBD1	few	TGTGCCTGGGAACAGGGGGCTAGTGAAAAACTGTTTTTT	CAWEQGASEKLFF
TRBJ1-1	TRBV19	NA	NA	TGTGCCAGTAGTGATCGGAAGAACACTGAAGCTTTCTTT	CASSDRKNTEAFF
TRBJ2-1	TRBV15	NA	NA	TGTGCCACCAGCAGACCTCCAGGGGGGAAGCAGTTCTTC	CATSRPPGGKQFF
TRBJ2-6	TRBV30	NA	few	TGTGCCTGGAGTGTAGGCGGGGCGGGGGCCAACGTCCTGACTTTC	CAWSVGGAGANVLTF
TRBJ2-1	TRBV5-4	TRBD1	NA	TGTGCCAGCAGCCCCGGGACAGTCAGTTACAATGAGCAGTTCTTC	CASSPGTVSYNEQFF
TRBJ2-6	TRBV5-1	TRBD1	few	TGCGCCAGCAGCTACACAGGGGATGGGGCCAACGTCCTGACTTTC	CASSYTGDGANVLTF
TRBJ2-3	TRBV11-2	NA	few	TGTGCCAGCAGCTTATCGTCTAGCACAGATACGCAGTATTTT	CASSLSSSTDTQYF
TRBJ2-1	TRBV10-3	TRBD2	few	TGTGCCATCAGTGAAGCGGGACTACACAACAATGAGCAGTTCTTC	CAISEAGLHNNEQFF
TRBJ2-3	TRBV7-3	NA	NA	TGTGCCAGCAGCTTCCCGGGGCAGTCAGATACGCAGTATTTT	CASSFPGQSDTQYF
TRBJ1-5	TRBV30	TRBD1	many	TGTGCCTGGAGTGCGGGACAGGGTCCCTCGTCCCAGCATTTT	CAWSAGQGPSSQHF
TRBJ2-5	TRBV29-1	NA	NA	TGCAGCGTTGTTAGGGTCGAGACCCAGTACTTC	CSVVRVETQYF
TRBJ1-1	TRBV25-1	NA	few	TGTGCCAGCAGTGAGCCAGGTACTGAAGCTTTCTTT	CASSEPGTEAFF
TRBJ2-5	TRBV6-5	NA	NA	TGTGCCAGCACCCCTTCGGGCACCCAAGAGACCCAGTACTTC	CASTPSGTQETQYF
TRBJ2-1	TRBV15	NA	many	TGTGCCACCAGCAGGACAAGGGAAACTTACAATGAGCAGTTCTTC	CATSRTRETYNEQFF
TRBJ2-2	TRBV7-9	NA	few	TGTGCCAGCAGCTTTCTCCCTTACCTCACGGACGACACCGGGGAGCTGTTTTTT	CASSFLPYLTDDTGELFF